The clone carrying this T cell receptor (beta chain) turned up a few times. Its antigen is not known. This entry is derived from a study of T cells after yellow fever vaccination. Regarding the study as a whole: Across the CD4 and CD8 compartments, a small share of clonotypes was present in both.

The germline V and J ends were trimmed by 5 bases and 1 base, with 12 bases remaining between them. The V gene's germline CDR1 is SEHNR and CDR2 FQNEAQ (reference sequence). The CDR3 runs 16 residues. From the 5' RACE reads, TCRdb called clonotypes with MiXCR, one entry per CDR3 protein. The table shows about 240,000 distinct CDR3 sequences, with 6.9% occurring only once. The starting material was CD4+ T cells sorted from PBMCs, obtained 15 days after the yellow fever booster vaccination. The chain uses TRBV7-9 and TRBJ2-6; D call uncertain. This receptor was taken from a man under 40 who received the YFV17D yellow fever vaccine. The CDR3 nucleotides read TGTGCCAGCAGCGCAATAGCTCGGTCTGGGGCCAACGTCCTGACTTTC. It encodes CASSAIARSGANVLTF.